Below, 7 T cell receptor beta chains from the same sample are listed, as sequenced in a study of control samples from healthy donors and cancer patients. Generated by immunoSEQ multiplex PCR, the TCRdb table keeps only in-frame clones and is missing some. The table includes fewer than 300,000 clones, 82% detected once. Material for sequencing was PBMCs. Receptor source: a woman in her sixties with lung cancer.

This clone appeared a few times. The chain uses TRBV6-5 and TRBJ1-2; 9 positions match TRBD1. Germline loops: CDR1 MNHEY, CDR2 SVGAGI. This CDR3 has 14 amino acids. Losses at the gene ends were 6 bases for V and 8 bases for J; bases not matched to a gene: 10. The CDR3 sequence: CASSRDRESRGYTF. CDR3 nucleotide sequence: TGTGCCAGCAGCAGGGACAGGGAAAGTCGAGGCTACACCTTC.

This clone was seen more than once but under ten times. The chain recombines TRBV28 with TRBJ1-4, with TRBD1 as a possible D gene (5 bases). The germline V and J ends were trimmed by 6 bases and 5 bases, with 13 bases remaining between them. Per germline, CDR1 MDHEN and CDR2 SYDVKM. This CDR3 contains 14 residues. CDR3 in amino acids: CASRPFGGNEKLFF. The CDR3 DNA is TGTGCCAGCAGACCGTTTGGGGGGAATGAAAAACTGTTTTTT. The variable domain in full, with the rest retrieved from reference TRBV28 and TRBJ1-4, is DVKVTQSSRYLVKRTGEKVFLECVQDMDHENMFWYRQDPGLGLRLIYFSYDVKMKEKGDIPEGYSVSREKKERFSLILESASTNQTSMYLCASRPFGGNEKLFFGSGTQLSVL.

The gene calls are TRBV5-4 and TRBJ2-3; 10 bases map to TRBD2. The V segment lost 3 bases and the J segment 4 bases; nucleotides outside the gene matches: 2. Germline CDR1 is SGHNT and CDR2 is YYREEE (reference sequence). This CDR3 spans 14 amino acids. CDR3 nucleotides: TGTGCCAGCAGCTCCGGGACTAGCGCAGATACGCAGTATTTT. Protein sequence: CASSSGTSADTQYF.

This chain joins TRBV28 and TRBJ2-7; D ambiguous. Germline CDR1 MDHEN, CDR2 SYDVKM. CDR3 length: 11 amino acids. Trimming took off 8 bases at V and 5 bases at J, with 10 bases between the two ends. Written as DNA, the CDR3 is TGTGCCAGCGCCGGTAGAAACGAGCAGTACTTC. Protein sequence: CASAGRNEQYF.

This clone appeared a single time. The chain has TRBV29-1 and TRBJ2-1; D may match TRBD1 or TRBD2 (5 bases each). CDR1 and CDR2 (germline): SQVTM, ANQGSEA. The CDR3 runs to 13 residues. V was pared by 4 bases and J by 3 bases, with 10 bases between. As DNA, the CDR3 is TGCAGCGTTGGAGGGACGGACTACAATGAGCAGTTCTTC. It yields the protein CSVGGTDYNEQFF.

The chain couples TRBV3-1 (or the pseudogene TRBV3-2) to TRBJ2-1; weak D call: TRBD2 (6 bases). Germline-derived CDR1 and CDR2 are LGHDT and YNNKEL (reference sequence). Deletions cut 2 bases from V and 1 base from J, with 9 bases between. The CDR3 runs to 15 residues. The CDR3 bases are TGTGCCAGCAGCCAATGGGGGGATTCCTACAATGAGCAGTTCTTC. Translation gives CASSQWGDSYNEQFF.

This chain connects TRBV27 to TRBJ2-5; no firm D call. Per the germline V gene, CDR1 is MNHEY and CDR2 is SMNVEV (reference sequence). The germline V and J ends were trimmed by 4 bases and 2 bases, with 8 bases remaining between them. The CDR3 is made up of 13 amino acids. Here the CDR3 reads CASSWGIQETQYF. The CDR3 bases are TGTGCCAGCAGTTGGGGAATTCAAGAGACCCAGTACTTC.